This T cell receptor beta chain originates from a study of early T cells in non-severe SARS-CoV-2 infection. As for the study in general: Unsorted whole-blood RNA was sequenced in bulk, leaving chains unpaired.

Unique molecular identifiers (one per individual cDNA molecule) were attached. Using its own MiXCR run on the 5' RACE reads, TCRdb lists one record per CDR3 protein. The sample lists 80,000 to 95,000 distinct CDR3 sequences, approximately 15% occurring once. Study-level results: VDJdb matches were skewed toward anti-spike CD8 T cell responses.

The table lists this clonotype with a few counts. Its antigen is still unknown. With V trimmed by 0 bases and J by 0 bases, 6 bases remained unmatched. The CDR3 has 17 amino acids. Germline CDR1 and CDR2: SGHNT and YYREEE (reference sequence). The chain recombines TRBV5-4 with TRBJ2-3; 8 bases align to TRBD2. The TCR originated in an adult who was a healthcare worker with PCR-confirmed SARS-CoV-2 infection or an uninfected control (not recorded which). Material: whole blood, obtained at baseline. In nucleotides, the CDR3 is TGTGCCAGCAGCTTGGTGCTAGCGGGCCCAAGCACAGATACGCAGTATTTT. This encodes CASSLVLAGPSTDTQYF.